The clone carrying this T cell receptor beta chain is labeled medium-sized. The antigen is undetermined. Antigen-specific CD4+ T cells expanded by the ViraFEST assay with viral peptide pools were then sequenced. Researchers isolated CD4+ T cells once about eleven days of culture had elapsed. According to the study, vaccine recipients showed no prior SARS-CoV-2 infection and negative nucleocapsid antibodies. The entry originates in a study of vaccination effects on CD4 cells after COVID-19. Study-wide points: There were few convalescent patients in the study and no early post-infection timepoints.

Sequencing used immunoSEQ multiplex PCR; TCRdb keeps in-frame clones, though not all of them. The sample carries 20,000 to 25,000 clones, around 72% recorded once. V lost 3 bases, J lost 6 bases, and 7 bases stayed unmatched. The length of the CDR3 is 14 residues. CDR1 is KGHSH and CDR2 is LQKENI in the germline V gene. This sample comprised CD4+ T cells from PBMCs cultured with HCoV-NL63 spike peptides, obtained before COVID-19 vaccination. This clonotype was sampled from a human donor who received a COVID-19 vaccine. The V call is TRBV18, the J call TRBJ1-2; 7 bases align to TRBD1. The CDR3 DNA reads as TGTGCCAGCTCACCGGAACACAGGGGCAATGGCTACACCTTC. Its translation: CASSPEHRGNGYTF.